This TCR beta chain was obtained from a study of T-cell memory formation after mild COVID-19 (dated by TCRdb to 2020 to 2023). About the investigation overall: Most TCR sequence clusters were specific to one of the two donors. In two donors, T-cell clones that expanded and contracted after mild COVID-19 were tracked by sequencing TCRalpha and TCRbeta repertoires over time. The cohort was made up of two young adult volunteers, one female and one male, who were previously healthy. Summary of the overall study and its limitations: Clones that contracted from day 15 to 85 showed balanced CD4/CD8 phenotypes, whereas a second wave of clones that expanded from day 15 to 37 leaned towards CD4+. Only a couple of mild cases were covered in the study, and larger cohorts including severe cases with pre-infection samples were considered necessary. Contracting CD4+ clones were located mainly in the CM and EM memory subsets, whereas CD8+ clones were found to be enriched in EMRA. The second-wave clones that peaked on day 37 were not confirmed to be SARS-CoV-2 specific. Some responding clones were detected in pre-infection memory, suggesting pre-existing cross-reactive memory T cells joined the SARS-CoV-2 response.

Sequencing took place on an Illumina NovaSeq 6000. TCRalpha and TCRbeta cDNA libraries were built by 5'RACE with constant-segment primers, adding sample barcodes and unique molecular identifiers. Trizol reagent was used to extract RNA from every sample. Libraries were amplified in two PCR steps, with a second sample barcode and Illumina TruSeq adapters added in the second step. The libraries were sequenced on an Illumina NovaSeq using 2 x 150 bp paired-end reads. The original pipeline was this. Reads were demultiplexed and collapsed into UMI-guided consensus sequences with migec v1.2.7. With mixcr v2.1.11, UMI consensuses were aligned to TRA and TRB V and J templates and assembled into clonotypes. A clonotype was counted as expanded or contracted only when both edgeR and NoisET called the clonotype significant, with the noise models trained on biological replicates. For edgeR calls, the cutoffs were a false discovery rate-adjusted p below 0.01 and a log2 fold-change threshold of 1. As an exploratory analysis of dynamics, max-normalized trajectories of the 1000 most abundant clonotypes were examined by PCA with hierarchical clustering. Separately sequenced CD4+ and CD8+ repertoires were used to assign a CD4 or CD8 phenotype to each responding clone. TCRdb trimmed public reads at Q25 via fastp, called clones via MiXCR and kept in-frame beta chains. All rows with the same CDR3 protein become a single entry with the most common DNA and genes. These V and J calls rely on TCRdb rather than the paper's analysis. For this sample there are under 150,000 distinct CDR3 sequences; approximately 21% appear just once. Of the sample, roughly 40% falls within the top ten clones.

The CDR3 covers 14 residues, taking in both the cysteine and the phenylalanine. The entry retains the CDR3 DNA only, 42 bases that are in frame from base 1. V and J lose 0 bases and 3 bases, and a span of 8 bases separates them. In the germline V gene (reference sequence), CDR1 corresponds to WNHNN and CDR2 to SYGVQD. A few counts support this clonotype. What this receptor recognizes is not known. No base quality values were provided; no much bigger clone lies one nucleotide off. PBMCs were isolated by Ficoll-Paque density gradient centrifugation. The sample taken for sequencing was PBMCs or a T cell subset sorted from them (not recorded which). The TCR sequence derives from a man between 18 and 29 years old who had mild COVID-19 (a few samples of this study predate the infection). The sample titles of this study are shuffled in the database, so cell type and time point are left out; the donor was told from shared clones. The chain joins TRBV10-1 to TRBJ2-5; the D gene is perhaps TRBD2, on 5 matching bases. The CDR3 is CASSESIGEETQYF. At the DNA level, the sequence is TGCGCCAGCAGTGAGTCGATCGGGGAAGAGACCCAGTACTTC.